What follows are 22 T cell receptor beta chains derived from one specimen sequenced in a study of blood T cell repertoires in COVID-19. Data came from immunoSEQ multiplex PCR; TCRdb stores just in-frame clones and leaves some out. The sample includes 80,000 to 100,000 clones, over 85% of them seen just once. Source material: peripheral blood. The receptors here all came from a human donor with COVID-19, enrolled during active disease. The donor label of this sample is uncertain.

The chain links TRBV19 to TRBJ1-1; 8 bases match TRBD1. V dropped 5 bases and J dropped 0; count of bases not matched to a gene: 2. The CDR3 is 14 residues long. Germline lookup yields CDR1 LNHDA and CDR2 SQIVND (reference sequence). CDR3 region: CASSLDRVNTEAFF. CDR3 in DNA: TGTGCCAGTAGTTTGGACAGGGTGAACACTGAAGCTTTCTTT. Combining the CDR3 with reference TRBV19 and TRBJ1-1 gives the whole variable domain DGGITQSPKYLFRKEGQNVTLSCEQNLNHDAMYWYRQDPGQGLRLIYYSQIVNDFQKGDIAEGYSVSREKKESFPLTVTSAQKNPTAFYLCASSLDRVNTEAFFGQGTRLTVV.

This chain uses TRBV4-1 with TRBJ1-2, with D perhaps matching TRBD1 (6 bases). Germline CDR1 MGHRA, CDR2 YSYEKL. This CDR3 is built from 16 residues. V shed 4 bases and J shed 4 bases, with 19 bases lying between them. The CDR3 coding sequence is TGCGCCAGCAGCCCCGTGGCCCAGGGGATCGTCTATGGCTACACCTTC. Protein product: CASSPVAQGIVYGYTF.

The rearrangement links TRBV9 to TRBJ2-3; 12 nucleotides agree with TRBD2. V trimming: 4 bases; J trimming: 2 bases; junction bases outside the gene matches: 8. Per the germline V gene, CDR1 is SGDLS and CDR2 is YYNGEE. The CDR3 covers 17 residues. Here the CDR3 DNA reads TGTGCCAGCAGCCGCGGTGGACTAGCGGGGTTCACAGATACGCAGTATTTT. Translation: CASSRGGLAGFTDTQYF.

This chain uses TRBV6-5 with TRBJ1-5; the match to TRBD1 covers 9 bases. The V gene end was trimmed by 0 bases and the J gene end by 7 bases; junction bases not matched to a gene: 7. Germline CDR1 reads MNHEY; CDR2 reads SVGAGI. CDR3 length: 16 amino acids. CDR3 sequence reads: CASSYSGTGTGQPQHF. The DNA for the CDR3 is TGTGCCAGCAGTTACTCCGGGACAGGGACAGGACAGCCCCAGCATTTT.

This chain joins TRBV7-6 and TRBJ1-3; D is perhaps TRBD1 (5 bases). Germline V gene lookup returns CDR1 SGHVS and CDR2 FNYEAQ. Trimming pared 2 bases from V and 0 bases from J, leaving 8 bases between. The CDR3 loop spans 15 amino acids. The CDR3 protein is CASSLYRSSGNTIYF. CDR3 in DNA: TGTGCCAGCAGCTTATACAGGAGCTCTGGAAACACCATATATTTT.

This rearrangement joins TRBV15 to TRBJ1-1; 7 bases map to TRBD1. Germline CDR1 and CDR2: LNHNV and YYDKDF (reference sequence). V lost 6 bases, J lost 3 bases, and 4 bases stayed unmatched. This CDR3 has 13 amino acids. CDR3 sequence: CATSKTGYTEAFF. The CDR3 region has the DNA TGTGCCACCAGTAAGACAGGGTACACTGAAGCTTTCTTT.

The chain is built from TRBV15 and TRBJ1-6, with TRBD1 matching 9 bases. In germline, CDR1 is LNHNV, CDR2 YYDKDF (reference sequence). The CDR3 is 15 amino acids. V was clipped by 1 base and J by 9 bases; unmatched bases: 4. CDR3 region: CATSRGQGVTSPLHF. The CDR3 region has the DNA TGTGCCACCAGCAGAGGACAGGGGGTTACTTCACCCCTCCACTTT.

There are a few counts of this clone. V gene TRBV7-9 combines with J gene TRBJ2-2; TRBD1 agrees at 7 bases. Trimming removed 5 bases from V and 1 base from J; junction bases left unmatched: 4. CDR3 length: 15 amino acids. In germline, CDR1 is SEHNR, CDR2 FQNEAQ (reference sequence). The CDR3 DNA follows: TGTGCCAGCAGCAACCGGGACAGGAACACCGGGGAGCTGTTTTTT. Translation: CASSNRDRNTGELFF.

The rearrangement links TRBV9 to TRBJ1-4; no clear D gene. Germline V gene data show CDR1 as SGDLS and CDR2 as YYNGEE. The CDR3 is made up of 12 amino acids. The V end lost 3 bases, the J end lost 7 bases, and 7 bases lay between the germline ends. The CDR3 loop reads CASSAEGEKLFF. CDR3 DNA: TGTGCCAGCAGCGCTGAGGGTGAAAAACTGTTTTTT.

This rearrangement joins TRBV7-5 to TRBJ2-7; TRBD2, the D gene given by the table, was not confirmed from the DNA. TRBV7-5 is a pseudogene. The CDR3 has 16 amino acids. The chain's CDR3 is CVRSSPYRAGSYEQYF. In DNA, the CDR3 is TGTGTCAGAAGCTCCCCTTATCGAGCGGGCTCCTACGAGCAGTACTTC.

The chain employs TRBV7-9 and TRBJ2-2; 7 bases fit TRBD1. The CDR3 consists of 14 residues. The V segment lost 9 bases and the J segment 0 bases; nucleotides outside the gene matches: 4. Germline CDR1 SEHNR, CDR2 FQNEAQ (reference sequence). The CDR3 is CARRDRTNTGELFF. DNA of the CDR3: TGTGCCAGAAGGGACAGAACGAACACCGGGGAGCTGTTTTTT.

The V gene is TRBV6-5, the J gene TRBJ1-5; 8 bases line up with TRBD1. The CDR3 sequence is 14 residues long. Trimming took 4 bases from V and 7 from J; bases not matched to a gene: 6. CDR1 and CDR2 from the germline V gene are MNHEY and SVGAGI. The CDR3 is CASSSSGGWQPQHF. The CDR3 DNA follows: TGTGCCAGCAGTTCCTCAGGGGGCTGGCAGCCCCAGCATTTT.

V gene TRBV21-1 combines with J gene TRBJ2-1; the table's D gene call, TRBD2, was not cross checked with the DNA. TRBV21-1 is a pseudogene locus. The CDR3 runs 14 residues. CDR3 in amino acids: CASSLVEFCNEQFF. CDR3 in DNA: TGTGCCAGCTCGCTGGTGGAGTTTTGCAATGAGCAGTTCTTC.

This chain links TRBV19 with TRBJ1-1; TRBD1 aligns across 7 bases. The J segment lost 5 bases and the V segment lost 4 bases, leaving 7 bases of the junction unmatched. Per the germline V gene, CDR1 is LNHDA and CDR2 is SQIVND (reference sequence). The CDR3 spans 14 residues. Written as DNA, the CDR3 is TGTGCCAGTAGTACAGACAGGGCAGAAACTGAAGCTTTCTTT. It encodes CASSTDRAETEAFF. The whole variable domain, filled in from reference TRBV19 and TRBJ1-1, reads DGGITQSPKYLFRKEGQNVTLSCEQNLNHDAMYWYRQDPGQGLRLIYYSQIVNDFQKGDIAEGYSVSREKKESFPLTVTSAQKNPTAFYLCASSTDRAETEAFFGQGTRLTVV.

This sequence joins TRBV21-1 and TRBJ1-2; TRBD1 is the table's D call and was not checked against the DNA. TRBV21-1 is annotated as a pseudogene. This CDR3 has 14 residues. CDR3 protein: CASITGQFGYGYTF. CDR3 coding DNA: TGTGCCAGCATTACTGGACAGTTTGGCTATGGCTACACCTTC.

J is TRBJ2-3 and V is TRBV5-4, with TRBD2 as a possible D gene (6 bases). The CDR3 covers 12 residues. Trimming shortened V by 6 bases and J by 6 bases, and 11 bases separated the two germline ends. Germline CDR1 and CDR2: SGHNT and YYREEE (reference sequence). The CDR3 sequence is CASNPAGDTQYF. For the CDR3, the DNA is TGTGCCAGCAACCCCGCGGGGGATACGCAGTATTTT. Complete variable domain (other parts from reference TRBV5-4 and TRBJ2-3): ETGVTQSPTHLIKTRGQQVTLRCSSQSGHNTVSWYQQALGQGPQFIFQYYREEENGRGNFPPRFSGLQFPNYSSELNVNALELDDSALYLCASNPAGDTQYFGPGTRLTVL.

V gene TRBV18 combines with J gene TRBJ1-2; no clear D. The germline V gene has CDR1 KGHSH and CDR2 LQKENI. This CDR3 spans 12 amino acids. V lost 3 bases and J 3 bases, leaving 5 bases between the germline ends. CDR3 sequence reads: CASSPRDYGYTF. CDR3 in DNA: TGTGCCAGCTCACCGAGGGACTATGGCTACACCTTC.

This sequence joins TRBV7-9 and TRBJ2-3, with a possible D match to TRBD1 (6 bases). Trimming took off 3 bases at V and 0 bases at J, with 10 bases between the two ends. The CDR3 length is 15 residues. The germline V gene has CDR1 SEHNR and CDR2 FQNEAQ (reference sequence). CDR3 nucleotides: TGTGCCAGCAGCTTTCTGGGGGCGAGCACAGATACGCAGTATTTT. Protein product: CASSFLGASTDTQYF.

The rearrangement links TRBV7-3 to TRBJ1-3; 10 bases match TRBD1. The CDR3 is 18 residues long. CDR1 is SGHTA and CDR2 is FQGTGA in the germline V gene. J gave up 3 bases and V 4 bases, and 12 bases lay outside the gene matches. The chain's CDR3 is CASSSPTGTGVIGNTIYF. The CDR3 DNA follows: TGTGCCAGCAGCTCTCCGACCGGGACAGGGGTTATTGGAAACACCATATATTTT.

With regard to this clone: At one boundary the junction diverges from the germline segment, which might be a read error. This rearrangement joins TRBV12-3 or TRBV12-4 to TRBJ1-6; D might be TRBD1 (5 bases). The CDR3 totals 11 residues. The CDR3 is CASSSGGTSYF. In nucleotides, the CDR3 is TGTGCCAGCAGTTCCGGGGGGACCTCTTACTTT.

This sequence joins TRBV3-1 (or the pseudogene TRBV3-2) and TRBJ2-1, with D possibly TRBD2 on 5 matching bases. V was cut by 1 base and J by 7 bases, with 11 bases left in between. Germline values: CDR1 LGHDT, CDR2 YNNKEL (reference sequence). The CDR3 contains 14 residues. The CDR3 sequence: CASSQGSRGNEQFF. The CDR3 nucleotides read TGTGCCAGCAGCCAAGGTAGTAGAGGGAATGAGCAGTTCTTC.

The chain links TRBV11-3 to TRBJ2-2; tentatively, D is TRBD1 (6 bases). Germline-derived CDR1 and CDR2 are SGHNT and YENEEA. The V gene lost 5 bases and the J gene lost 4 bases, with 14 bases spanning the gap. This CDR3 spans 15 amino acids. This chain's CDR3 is CASSHTAGATGELFF. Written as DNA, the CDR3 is TGTGCCAGCAGCCATACAGCAGGGGCCACCGGGGAGCTGTTTTTT.